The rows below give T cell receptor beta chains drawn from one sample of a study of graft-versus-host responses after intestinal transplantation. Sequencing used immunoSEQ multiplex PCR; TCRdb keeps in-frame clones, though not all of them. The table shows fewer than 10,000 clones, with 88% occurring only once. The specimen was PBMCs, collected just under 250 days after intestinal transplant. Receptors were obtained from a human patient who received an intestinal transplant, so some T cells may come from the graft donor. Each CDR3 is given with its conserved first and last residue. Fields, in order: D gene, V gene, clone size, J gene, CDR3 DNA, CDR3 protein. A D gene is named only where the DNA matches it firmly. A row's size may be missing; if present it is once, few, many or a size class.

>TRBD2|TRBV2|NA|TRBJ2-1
TGTGCCAGCAGTGAAGAGGTCTGGAGCGGGAGGGCTGACAATGAGCAGTTCTTC
CASSEEVWSGRADNEQFF
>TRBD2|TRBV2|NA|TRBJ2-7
TGTGCCAGCAGGGAGGCAGCGGGAGTCTCCTACGAGCAGTACTTC
CASREAAGVSYEQYF
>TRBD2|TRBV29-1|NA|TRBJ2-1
TGCAGCGTTGAAGATCTGGAAGCGGGGGGGGTCAATGAGCAGTTCTTC
CSVEDLEAGGVNEQFF
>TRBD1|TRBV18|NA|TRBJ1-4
TGTGCCAGCTCACCTTCCACAGGGGGAGGTGTCGGTGAAAAACTGTTTTTT
CASSPSTGGGVGEKLFF
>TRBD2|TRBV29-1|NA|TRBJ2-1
TGCAGCTCCCGGACTAGCGGGAGTGGCGATGAGCAGTTCTTC
CSSRTSGSGDEQFF
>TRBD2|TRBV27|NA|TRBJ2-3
TGTGCCAGCAGTTTATGGGGCGGGAGGACCACAGATACGCAGTATTTT
CASSLWGGRTTDTQYF
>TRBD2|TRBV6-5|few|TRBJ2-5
TGTGCCAGCAGGGCGGGACTAGCGGGAGAGACCCAGTACTTC
CASRAGLAGETQYF
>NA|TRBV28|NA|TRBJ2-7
TGTGCCACCAACAGGGTAGGTAGCGAGCAGTACTTC
CATNRVGSEQYF
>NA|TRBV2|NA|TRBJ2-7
TGTGCCAGCAGTGGGGCGGGGCCAGGCCCTGCCGGATCCTCCGAGCAGTACTTC
CASSGAGPGPAGSSEQYF
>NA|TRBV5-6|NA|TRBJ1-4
TGTGCCAGCAGCTTGAGAGGACTAGAAAAACTGTTTTTT
CASSLRGLEKLFF
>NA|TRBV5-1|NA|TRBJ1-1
TGCGCCAGCAGCTCGGCATCAGGGAACACTGAAGCTTTCTTT
CASSSASGNTEAFF
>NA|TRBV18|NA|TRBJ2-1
TGTGCCAGCTCACCAGGGCCGGGCCTTAAGTACAATGAGCAGTTCTTC
CASSPGPGLKYNEQFF
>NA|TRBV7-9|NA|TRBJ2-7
TGTGCCAGCCCAAACCCGAGGCAACTCGACTTC
CASPNPRQLDF
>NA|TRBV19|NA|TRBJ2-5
TGTGCCAGTAGTCCCTCGATCCGGGAGACCCAGTACTTC
CASSPSIRETQYF
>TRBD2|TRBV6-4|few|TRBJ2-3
TGTGCCAGCAGTAGGACTAGCGGGGCCACAGATACGCAGTATTTT
CASSRTSGATDTQYF
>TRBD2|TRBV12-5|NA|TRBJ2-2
TGTGCTAGTGGTTTGGACCTACGGGGGGCGAACACCGGGGAGCTGTTTTTT
CASGLDLRGANTGELFF
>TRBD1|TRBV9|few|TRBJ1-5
TGTGCCAGCAGCGTAGAGACAGGGGGCAATCAGCCCCAGCATTTT
CASSVETGGNQPQHF
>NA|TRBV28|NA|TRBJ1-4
TGTGCCAGCAGTTTAACTAATGAAAAACTGTTTTTT
CASSLTNEKLFF
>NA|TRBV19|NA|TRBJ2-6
TGTGCCAGTAGTTTCCGAACTGGGGCCAACGTCCTGACTTTC
CASSFRTGANVLTF
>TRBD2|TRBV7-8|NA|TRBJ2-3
TGTGCCAGCAGGTTGAGACTAGCGGGGTCTAGCACAGATACGCAGTATTTT
CASRLRLAGSSTDTQYF
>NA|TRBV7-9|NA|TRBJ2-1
TGTGCCAGCAGCCCAGGAAGCGGCCGGTCTATCAATGAGCAGTTCTTC
CASSPGSGRSINEQFF
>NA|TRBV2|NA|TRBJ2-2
TGTGCCAGCAAGAAGGGGGACTCGCTGGCCGGGGAGCTGTTTTTT
CASKKGDSLAGELFF
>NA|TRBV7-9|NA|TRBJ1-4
TGTGCCAGCAGCTTGCCCTTTCAAGAAAAACTGTTTTTT
CASSLPFQEKLFF
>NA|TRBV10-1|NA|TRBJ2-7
TGCGCCAGCAGTCCACTAGCTACGCCCTACGAGCAGTACTTC
CASSPLATPYEQYF
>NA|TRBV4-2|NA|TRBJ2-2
TGTGCCAGCAGCCAAGGACTCCACACTGGGGAGCTGTTTTTT
CASSQGLHTGELFF
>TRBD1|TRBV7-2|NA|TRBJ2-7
TGTGCCAGCAGCTTATTCGTCTTTGGGGACAGGTCCTACGAGCAGTACTTC
CASSLFVFGDRSYEQYF
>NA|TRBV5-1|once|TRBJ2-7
TGCGCCAGCAGCTTCCGGTTCAGCTCCTACGAGCAGTACTTC
CASSFRFSSYEQYF
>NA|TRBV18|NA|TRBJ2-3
TGTGCCAGCTCACCAGAGTCCCCAGATACGCAGTATTTT
CASSPESPDTQYF
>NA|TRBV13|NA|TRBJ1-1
TGTGCCAGCAGCTTAGATCACAGGCCGTCCAACACTGAAGCTTTCTTT
CASSLDHRPSNTEAFF
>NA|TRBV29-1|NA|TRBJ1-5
TGCAGCGTTGCCCCTGGGGGAGGCAATCAGCCCCAGCATTTT
CSVAPGGGNQPQHF
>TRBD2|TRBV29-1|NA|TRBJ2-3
TGCAGCGTGCCCTCCCCTAGCGGATACACAGATACGCAGTATTTT
CSVPSPSGYTDTQYF
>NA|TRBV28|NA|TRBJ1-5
TGTGCCAGCAGTCTGAACAATCAGCCCCAGCATTTT
CASSLNNQPQHF
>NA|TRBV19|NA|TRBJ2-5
TGTGCCAGTAGTACCCGAGAGCCCAGCCAAGAGACCCAGTACTTC
CASSTREPSQETQYF
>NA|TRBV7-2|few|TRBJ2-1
TGTGCCAGCAGCTTAGCCAGCGTTTCCTCCTACAATGAGCAGTTCTTC
CASSLASVSSYNEQFF
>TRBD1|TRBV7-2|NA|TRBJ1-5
TGTGCCAGCAGTGGTACAGGGGGGGGCAGGCAGCCCCAGCATTTT
CASSGTGGGRQPQHF
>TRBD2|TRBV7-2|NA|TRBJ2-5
TGTGCCAGCAGCCCCCCGACTAGCCGGGAGACCCAGTACTTC
CASSPPTSRETQYF
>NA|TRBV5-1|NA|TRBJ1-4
TGCGCCAGCCGGGGTGAAAAACTGTTTTTT
CASRGEKLFF
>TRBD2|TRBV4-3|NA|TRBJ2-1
TGCGCCAGCAGCCAAGATGGGGACGGGAGGGCCCCCTACAATGAGCAGTTCTTC
CASSQDGDGRAPYNEQFF
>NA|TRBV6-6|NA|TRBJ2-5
TGTGCCAGCAGTCCCTTTCCAGACAGGGAGACCCAGTACTTC
CASSPFPDRETQYF
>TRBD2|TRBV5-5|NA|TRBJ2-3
TGTGCCAGCAGCTTGGACAGCGGGAGGAACACAGATACGCAGTATTTT
CASSLDSGRNTDTQYF
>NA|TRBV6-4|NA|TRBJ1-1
TGTGCCAGCAGTGACTCTCCCGGCGGGGGAATTCACACTGAAGCTTTCTTT
CASSDSPGGGIHTEAFF
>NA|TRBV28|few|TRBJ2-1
TGTGCCAGCAGTTTACGACGCACCTTTTACAATGAGCAGTTCTTC
CASSLRRTFYNEQFF
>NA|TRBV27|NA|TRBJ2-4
TGTGCCAGCAGTGTACCTTGGGAAGGGGGTCAAGACATTCAGTACTTC
CASSVPWEGGQDIQYF
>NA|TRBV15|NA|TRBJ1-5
TGTGCCACCAGCAGAGAACTAGGCCTTAGCAATCAGCCCCAGCATTTT
CATSRELGLSNQPQHF
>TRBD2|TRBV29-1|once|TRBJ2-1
TGCAGCGTTGGGGAGCGTGGACTAGCGGGAGGCTCGAGGAATGAGCAGTTCTTC
CSVGERGLAGGSRNEQFF
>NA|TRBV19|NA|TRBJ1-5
TGTGCCAGTAGTCTTACCCATGGACGACAGCCCCAGCATTTT
CASSLTHGRQPQHF
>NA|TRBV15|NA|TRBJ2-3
TGTGCCACCAGCAGGAAAGGGAGCACAGATACGCAGTATTTT
CATSRKGSTDTQYF
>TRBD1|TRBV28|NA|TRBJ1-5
TGTGCCAGCAGCTTAGACCGGGACAGGGGAGCAGGCAATCAGCCCCAGCATTTT
CASSLDRDRGAGNQPQHF
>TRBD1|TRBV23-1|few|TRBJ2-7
TGCGCCAGCAGTCAATGTAGGGGCCCCCCGACAGGGGCATCCTACGAGCAGTACTTC
CASSQCRGPPTGASYEQYF
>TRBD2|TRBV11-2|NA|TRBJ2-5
TGTGCCAGCAGCCCCGGACTAGCTAGGGAGACCCAGTACTTC
CASSPGLARETQYF
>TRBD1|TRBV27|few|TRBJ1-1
TGTGCCAGCAGTTGGGGCAGGGGGAGTGACACTGAAGCTTTCTTT
CASSWGRGSDTEAFF
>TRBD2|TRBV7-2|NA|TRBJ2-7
TGTGCCAGCAGCCCCTTAGCGGGAAGCTCCTACGAGCAGTACTTC
CASSPLAGSSYEQYF
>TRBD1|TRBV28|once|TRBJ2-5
TGTGCCAGCAGCCGACCGGGACAGGGGTCTGGGGGAGAGACCCAGTACTTC
CASSRPGQGSGGETQYF
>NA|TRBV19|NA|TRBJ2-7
TGTGCCAGTAGTATGTTCGGAGGGCGCTCCTACGAGCAGTACTTC
CASSMFGGRSYEQYF